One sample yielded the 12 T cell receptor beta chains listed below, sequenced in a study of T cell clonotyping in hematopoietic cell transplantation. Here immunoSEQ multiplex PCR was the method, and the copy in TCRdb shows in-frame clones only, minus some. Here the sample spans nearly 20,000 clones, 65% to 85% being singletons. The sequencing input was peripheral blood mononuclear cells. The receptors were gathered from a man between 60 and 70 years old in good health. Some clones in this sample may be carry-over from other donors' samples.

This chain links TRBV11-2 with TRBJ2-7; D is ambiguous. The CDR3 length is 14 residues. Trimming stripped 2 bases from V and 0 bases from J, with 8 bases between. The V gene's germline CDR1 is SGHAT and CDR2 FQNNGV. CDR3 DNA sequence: TGTGCCAGCAGCTTACTGCTTGGCTCCTACGAGCAGTACTTC. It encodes CASSLLLGSYEQYF.

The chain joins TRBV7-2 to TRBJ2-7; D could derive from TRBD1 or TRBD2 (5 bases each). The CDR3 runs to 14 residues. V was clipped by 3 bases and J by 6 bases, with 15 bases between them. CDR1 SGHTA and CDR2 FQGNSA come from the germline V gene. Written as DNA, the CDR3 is TGTGCCAGCAGCTTCCCGGGGCGGTACGTCGAGCAGTACTTC. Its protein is CASSFPGRYVEQYF.

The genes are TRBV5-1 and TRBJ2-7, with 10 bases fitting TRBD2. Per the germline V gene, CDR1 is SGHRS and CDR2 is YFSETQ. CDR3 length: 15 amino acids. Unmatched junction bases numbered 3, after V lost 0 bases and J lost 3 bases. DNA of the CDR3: TGCGCCAGCAGCTTGGAAACTAGCGGGAACTACGAGCAGTACTTC. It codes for CASSLETSGNYEQYF.

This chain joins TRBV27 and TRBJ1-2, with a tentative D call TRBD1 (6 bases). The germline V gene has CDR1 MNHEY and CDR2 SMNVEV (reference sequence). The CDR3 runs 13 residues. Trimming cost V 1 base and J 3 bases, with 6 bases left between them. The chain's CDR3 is CASSLYRDYGYTF. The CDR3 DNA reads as TGTGCCAGCAGTTTATACAGGGACTATGGCTACACCTTC.

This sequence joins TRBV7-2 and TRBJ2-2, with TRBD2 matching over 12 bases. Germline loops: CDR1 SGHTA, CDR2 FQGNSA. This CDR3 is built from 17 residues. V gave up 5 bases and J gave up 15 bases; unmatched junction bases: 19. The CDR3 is CASSPTSGSRARGVLFF. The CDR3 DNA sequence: TGTGCCAGCAGCCCGACTAGCGGGAGCCGGGCTAGAGGGGTGTTGTTTTTT.

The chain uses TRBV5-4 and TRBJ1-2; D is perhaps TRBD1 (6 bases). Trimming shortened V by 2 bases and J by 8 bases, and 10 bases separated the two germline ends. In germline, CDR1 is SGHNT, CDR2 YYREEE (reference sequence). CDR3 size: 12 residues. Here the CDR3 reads CASSLTGKGYTF. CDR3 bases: TGTGCCAGCAGCTTAACAGGGAAGGGCTACACCTTC.

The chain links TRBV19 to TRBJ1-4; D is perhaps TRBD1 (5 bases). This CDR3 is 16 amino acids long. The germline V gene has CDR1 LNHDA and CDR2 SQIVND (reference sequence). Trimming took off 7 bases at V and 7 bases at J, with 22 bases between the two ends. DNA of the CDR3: TGTGCCAGTACCGGCCCCTCGGGGCTGGGGAGTGAAAAACTGTTTTTT. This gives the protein CASTGPSGLGSEKLFF.

The CDR3 spells CASSFRGNEKLFF. The CDR3 DNA reads as TGTGCCAGCAGTTTTCGGGGTAATGAAAAACTGTTTTTT. The V and J genes are TRBV27 and TRBJ1-4; D call uncertain. The CDR3 is 13 residues long. V gave up 3 bases and J gave up 4 bases, with 6 bases separating them. Germline V gene lookup returns CDR1 MNHEY and CDR2 SMNVEV (reference sequence).

The CDR3 is CASSQEADTDTQYF. The DNA of the CDR3 is TGTGCCAGCAGCCAAGAGGCAGACACAGATACGCAGTATTTT. The chain recombines TRBV7-2 with TRBJ2-3, with D unresolved. The germline V gene has CDR1 SGHTA and CDR2 FQGNSA. Trimming took off 5 bases at V and 2 bases at J, with 11 bases between the two ends. The CDR3 covers 14 residues. Combining the CDR3 with reference TRBV7-2 and TRBJ2-3 gives the whole variable domain GAGVSQSPSNKVTEKGKDVELRCDPISGHTALYWYRQSLGQGLEFLIYFQGNSAPDKSGLPSDRFSAERTGGSVSTLTIQRTQQEDSAVYLCASSQEADTDTQYFGPGTRLTVL.

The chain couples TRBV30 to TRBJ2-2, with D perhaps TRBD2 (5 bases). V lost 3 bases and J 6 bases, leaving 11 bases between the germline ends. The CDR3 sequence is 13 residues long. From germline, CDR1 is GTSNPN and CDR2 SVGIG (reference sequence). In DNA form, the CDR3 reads TGTGCCTGGAGCCCCGGGATTGCCGGGGAGCTGTTTTTT. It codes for CAWSPGIAGELFF.

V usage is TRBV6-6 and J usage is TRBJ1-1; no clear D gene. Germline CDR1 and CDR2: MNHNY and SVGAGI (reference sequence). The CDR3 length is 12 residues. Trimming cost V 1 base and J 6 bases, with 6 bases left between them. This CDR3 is CASSYLTAEAFF. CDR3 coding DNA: TGTGCCAGCAGTTACTTAACAGCTGAAGCTTTCTTT.

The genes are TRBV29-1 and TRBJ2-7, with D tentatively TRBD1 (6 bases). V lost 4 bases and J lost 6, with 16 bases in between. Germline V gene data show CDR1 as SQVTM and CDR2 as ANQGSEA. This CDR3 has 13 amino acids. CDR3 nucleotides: TGCAGCGTTGGGTGGCAGGGGTTCGGCGAGCAGTACTTC. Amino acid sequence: CSVGWQGFGEQYF.